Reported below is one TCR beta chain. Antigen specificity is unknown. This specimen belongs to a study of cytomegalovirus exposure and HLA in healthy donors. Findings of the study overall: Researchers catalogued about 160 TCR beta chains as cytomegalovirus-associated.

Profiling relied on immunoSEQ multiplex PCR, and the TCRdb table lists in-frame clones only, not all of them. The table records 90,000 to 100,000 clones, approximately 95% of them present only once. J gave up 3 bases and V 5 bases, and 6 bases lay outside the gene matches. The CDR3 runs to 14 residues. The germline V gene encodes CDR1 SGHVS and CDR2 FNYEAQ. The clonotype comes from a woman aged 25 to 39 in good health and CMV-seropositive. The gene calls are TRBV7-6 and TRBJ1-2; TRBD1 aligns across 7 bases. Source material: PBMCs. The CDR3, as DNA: TGTGCCAGCAGCCCGTTCGACAGGGACTATGGCTACACCTTC. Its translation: CASSPFDRDYGYTF.